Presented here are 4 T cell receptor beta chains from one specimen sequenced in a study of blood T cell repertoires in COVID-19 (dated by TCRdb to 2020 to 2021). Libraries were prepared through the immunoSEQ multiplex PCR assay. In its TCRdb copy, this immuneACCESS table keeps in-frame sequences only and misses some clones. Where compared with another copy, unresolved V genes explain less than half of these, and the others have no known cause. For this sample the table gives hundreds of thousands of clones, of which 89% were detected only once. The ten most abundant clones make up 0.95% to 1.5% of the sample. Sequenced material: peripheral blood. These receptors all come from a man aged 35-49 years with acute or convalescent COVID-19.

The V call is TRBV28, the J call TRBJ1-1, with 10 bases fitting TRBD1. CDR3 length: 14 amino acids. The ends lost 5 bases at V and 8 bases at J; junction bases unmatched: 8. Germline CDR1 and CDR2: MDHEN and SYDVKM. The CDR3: CASSPGTGVPEAFF. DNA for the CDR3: TGTGCCAGCAGTCCAGGGACAGGGGTCCCCGAAGCTTTCTTT.

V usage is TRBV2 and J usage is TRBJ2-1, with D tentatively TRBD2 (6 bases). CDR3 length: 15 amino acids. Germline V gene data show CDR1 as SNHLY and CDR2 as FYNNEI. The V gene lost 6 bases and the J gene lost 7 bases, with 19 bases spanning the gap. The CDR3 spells CASSPTSSGGNEQFF. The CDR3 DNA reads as TGTGCCAGCAGCCCTACTAGCTCGGGCGGGAATGAGCAGTTCTTC.

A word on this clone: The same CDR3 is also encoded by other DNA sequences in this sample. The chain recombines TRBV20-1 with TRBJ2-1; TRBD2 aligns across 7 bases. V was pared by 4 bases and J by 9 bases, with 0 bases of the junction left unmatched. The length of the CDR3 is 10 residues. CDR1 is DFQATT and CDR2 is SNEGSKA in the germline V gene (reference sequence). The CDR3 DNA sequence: TGCAGTGCTACGGGGGGTGAGCAGTTCTTC. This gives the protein CSATGGEQFF.

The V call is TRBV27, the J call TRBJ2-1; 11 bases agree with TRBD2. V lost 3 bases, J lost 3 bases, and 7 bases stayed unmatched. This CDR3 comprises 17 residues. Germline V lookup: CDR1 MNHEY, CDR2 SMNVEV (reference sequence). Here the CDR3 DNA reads TGTGCCAGCAGTTTTAGGGTAGCGGGAGGGATCTACAATGAGCAGTTCTTC. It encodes CASSFRVAGGIYNEQFF.